This T cell receptor (beta chain) derives from a study of blood T cell repertoires in COVID-19. In the study overall: T cells, B-cell-depleted T cells, or PBMCs provided the cDNA or gDNA that served as material.

Authors' data handling: Counts of nucleated cells, estimated from reference gene primer amplification, were obtained. Assay used: immunoSEQ multiplex PCR; TCRdb lists only in-frame clones, some missing. D and trimming were read from the DNA, whereas the V and J calls and clone size are those reported in that table. The data show 150,000 to 200,000 clones, 80% to 90% seen once. From germline, CDR1 is MRHNA and CDR2 SNTAGT. The CDR3 contains 14 residues. V dropped 8 bases and J dropped 1; count of bases not matched to a gene: 8. The chain joins TRBV6-4 to TRBJ2-7; 7 bases match TRBD2. This TCR was sampled from a man aged 60 to 75 with acute or convalescent COVID-19. Input material: peripheral blood. Here the CDR3 reads CASDAGRASYEQYF. CDR3 sequence (DNA): TGTGCCAGCGATGCGGGGAGGGCGTCCTACGAGCAGTACTTC.